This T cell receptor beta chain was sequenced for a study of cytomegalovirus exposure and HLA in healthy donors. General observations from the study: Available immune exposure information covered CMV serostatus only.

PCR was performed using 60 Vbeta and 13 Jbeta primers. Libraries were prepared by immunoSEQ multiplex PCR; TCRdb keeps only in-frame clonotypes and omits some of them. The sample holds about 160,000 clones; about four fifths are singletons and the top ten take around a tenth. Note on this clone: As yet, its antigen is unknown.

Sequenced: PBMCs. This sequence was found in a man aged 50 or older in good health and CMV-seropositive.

CDR3 DNA: TGTGCCTGGGAGTCCCGACTAGCGGGAGGGGGAGATACGCAGTATTTT. It translates to CAWESRLAGGGDTQYF. The chain carries TRBV30 and TRBJ2-3; TRBD2 agrees at 14 bases. The CDR3 has 16 amino acids. The germline V gene has CDR1 GTSNPN and CDR2 SVGIG (reference sequence). Losses at the gene ends were 5 bases for V and 5 bases for J; bases not matched to a gene: 9.